This record concerns one T cell receptor beta chain sequence. Its antigen is undetermined. These data originate in a study of radiation and T cells in renal cell carcinoma. The study, taken as a whole, reports: Top tumor clonotypes rose in blood 2 weeks post-radiation, then contracted.

Clones were read by immunoSEQ multiplex PCR, and TCRdb kept only the in-frame ones, dropping some. The table records approximately 150,000 clones, around 78% of them present only once. V dropped 0 bases and J dropped 4 bases, with 9 bases sitting between them. Germline lookup yields CDR1 SGHTA and CDR2 FQGNSA. The CDR3 contains 15 residues. Indicated time point: baseline pretreatment blood. Treatment indicated: 15 Gy SBRT to primary tumor, nephrectomy 4 weeks later. After SBRT, blood was collected at 2 and 4 weeks, plus baseline. The gene calls are TRBV7-2 and TRBJ2-2; no definite D call. Specimen: blood, collected from a patient whose treatment included radiotherapy and nephrectomy. The receptor was derived from a woman in her forties or fifties with renal cell carcinoma. This chain's CDR3 is CASSLAGSGTGELFF. As DNA, the CDR3 is TGTGCCAGCAGCTTAGCGGGAAGTGGCACCGGGGAGCTGTTTTTT.